The 9 T cell receptor beta chains below all came from one sample that was sequenced in a study of T cells in women clearing cervical HPV infection. The protocol was immunoSEQ multiplex PCR, while the TCRdb copy is restricted to in-frame clones and leaves out a portion. The sample has tens of thousands of clones, and its top ten clones hold about 9%. The sequenced sample consisted of blood buffy coat. These TCRs come from a woman aged 18-70 years with a cervical HPV16 infection that either progressed to CIN3+ or cleared (not recorded which).

As to this clone: The read terminates 3 residues ahead of where the CDR3 ends, so the germline J gene completes it. The chain carries TRBV14 and TRBJ1-2; no definite D call. Germline-derived CDR1 and CDR2 are SGHDN and FVKESK. The CDR3 totals 12 residues. CDR3 DNA, as far as it was read: TGTGCCAGCAGCCACGGAACAGTCGGC. As protein: CASSHGTVG. From start to end, the CDR3 is CASSHGTVGYTF.

Points on this clone: The read stops 3 residues short of the end of the CDR3; the missing end is completed from the germline J gene. The rearrangement joins TRBV20-1 to TRBJ1-5, with 7 bases aligning to TRBD1. CDR1 and CDR2 from the germline V gene are DFQATT and SNEGSKA (reference sequence). The CDR3 spans 16 residues. Partial CDR3 DNA: TGCAGTGCTAGAGGGGGGAGGACAGGCCGGACGAGACCC. Translating it yields CSARGGRTGRTRP. Given in full, the CDR3 is CSARGGRTGRTRPQHF.

On this clone itself: The read falls 3 residues short of the CDR3 end, and the missing part is taken from the germline J gene. The chain recombines TRBV19 with TRBJ2-7, with D tentatively TRBD2 (5 bases). CDR1 and CDR2 from the germline V gene are LNHDA and SQIVND (reference sequence). The CDR3 extends over 14 amino acids. V lost 5 bases and J lost 2, with 13 bases in between. This chain's CDR3 is CASSSRVYAYEQYF. The CDR3 bases that were read are TGTGCCAGTAGTTCGAGGGTATACGCCTACGAG.

On this clone itself: With the read ending 3 residues before the CDR3 end, the germline J gene is used to fill in that end. The chain links TRBV5-1 to TRBJ1-3; D perhaps matches TRBD1 (5 bases). This CDR3 has 16 amino acids. Trimming stripped 0 bases from V and 0 bases from J, with 10 bases between. Germline lookup yields CDR1 SGHRS and CDR2 YFSETQ. The chain's CDR3 is CASSLGLGVSGNTIYF. Partial CDR3 DNA: TGCGCCAGCAGCTTGGGGTTAGGGGTCTCTGGAAACACC.

A note on this clone: The read is 3 residues too short to cover the CDR3 end, so that end is filled in from the germline J gene. The V and J genes are TRBV6-2 or TRBV6-3 and TRBJ2-1; TRBD2 aligns across 11 bases. The CDR3 spans 17 residues. After removal of 7 bases from V and 4 bases from J, the junction contained 12 bases not matched to a gene. Per the germline V gene, CDR1 is MNHEY and CDR2 is SVGEGT. CDR3 sequence: CASKQDLLAGAYNEQFF. The covered CDR3 bases are TGTGCCAGCAAGCAAGACCTACTAGCGGGAGCGTACAATGAG.

For this clone: From the germline J gene comes the end of the CDR3, since the read stops 3 residues before it. The V and J genes are TRBV10-1 and TRBJ2-1; D not resolved. The CDR3 has 15 amino acids. Germline CDR1 and CDR2: WNHNN and SYGVQD (reference sequence). Trimming left V 0 bases short and J 8 bases short, with 14 bases between. Partial CDR3 DNA: TGCGCCAGCAGTGAGTCGGGCTTCCCCCCCCATGAG. Residues: CASSESGFPPHE. The complete CDR3 sequence is CASSESGFPPHEQFF.

In the case of this clone: The sequence runs out 3 residues before the end of the CDR3; the remainder is reconstructed from the germline J gene. This chain joins TRBV7-6 and TRBJ2-7; TRBD2 aligns across 8 bases. The V gene's germline CDR1 is SGHVS and CDR2 FNYEAQ. V lost 6 bases to trimming and J lost 6 bases; unmatched junction nucleotides: 7. The CDR3 covers 13 residues. This CDR3 is CASSQGLDGEQYF. Incomplete CDR3 DNA: TGTGCCAGCAGTCAGGGACTAGACGGCGAG.

The DNA read from the CDR3 is TGTGCCAGTAGTTTTGGGGGGGGGTACCAACACGGGGAG. This gives the protein CASSFGGGYQHGE. The entire CDR3 reads CASSFGGGYQHGELFF. This chain connects TRBV19 to TRBJ2-2, with 7 bases fitting TRBD2. The read ends 3 residues shy of where the CDR3 ends; the end is completed using the germline J gene. Losses at the gene ends were 5 bases for V and 7 bases for J; bases not matched to a gene: 13. Looked up from germline, CDR1 is LNHDA and CDR2 is SQIVND (reference sequence). The CDR3 covers 16 residues.

The DNA read from the CDR3 is TGTGCCAGCAGCTTAGCTCCGACC. As protein: CASSLAPT. The whole CDR3 sequence is CASSLAPTIYF. The chain is built from TRBV13 and TRBJ1-3; D is ambiguous. The missing CDR3 end, 3 residues past where the read stops, is filled in from the germline J gene. The CDR3 runs to 11 residues. Germline loops: CDR1 PRHDT, CDR2 FYEKMQ (reference sequence).